Given below is one T cell receptor beta chain in context. Its cognate antigen has yet to be identified. No base quality values were provided; no much bigger clone lies one nucleotide off. This sample is drawn from a study of technical replicates of blood from a handful of donors (dated by TCRdb to the late 2010s). There are 15 amino acids in the CDR3, from cysteine to phenylalanine inclusive. Kept here is only the CDR3 DNA, which spans 45 bases and is read in frame from base 1. CDR1 and CDR2 were assigned from the germline V gene as SGHDN and FVKESK. V and J are trimmed by 3 bases and 3 bases, and the gene matches miss 3 bases of the junction. Libraries came from the immunoSEQ multiplex PCR assay. In TCRdb, the immuneACCESS table is reduced to in-frame sequences with V and J assigned. These tables do not hold every clone; where another copy was compared, an unresolved V gene accounts for under half, and the others remain unexplained. The sample includes about 75,000 clones, with about 90% observed a single time. 0.35% to 0.45% of the sample belongs to the ten largest clones.

The sequenced sample consisted of T cells isolated from PBMCs. The receptor comes from a human donor in good health. The rearranged segments are TRBV14 and TRBJ2-5; a stretch of 11 junction bases matches TRBD2. The DNA reads TGTGCCAGCAGCCAGGGACTAGCGGAGGAAGAGACCCAGTACTTC. Its translation is CASSQGLAEEETQYF.